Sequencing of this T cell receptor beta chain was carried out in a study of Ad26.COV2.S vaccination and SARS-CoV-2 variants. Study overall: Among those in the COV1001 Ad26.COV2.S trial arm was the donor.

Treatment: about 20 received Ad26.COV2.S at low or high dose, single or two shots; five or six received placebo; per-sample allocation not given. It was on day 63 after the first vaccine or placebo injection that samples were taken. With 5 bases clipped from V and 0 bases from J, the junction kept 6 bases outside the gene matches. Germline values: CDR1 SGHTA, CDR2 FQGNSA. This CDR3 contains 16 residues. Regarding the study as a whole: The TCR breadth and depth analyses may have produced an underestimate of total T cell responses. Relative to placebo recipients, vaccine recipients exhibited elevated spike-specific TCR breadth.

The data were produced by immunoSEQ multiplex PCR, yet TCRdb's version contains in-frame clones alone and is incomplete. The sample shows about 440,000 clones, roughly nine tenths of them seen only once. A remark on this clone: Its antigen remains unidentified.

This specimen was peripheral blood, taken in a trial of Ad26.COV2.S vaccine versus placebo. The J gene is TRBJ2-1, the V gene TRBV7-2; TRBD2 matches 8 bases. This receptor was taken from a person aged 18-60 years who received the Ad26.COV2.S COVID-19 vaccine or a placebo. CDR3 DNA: TGTGCCAGCAGCCAGGAACTAGCGGTCTCCTACAATGAGCAGTTCTTC. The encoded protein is CASSQELAVSYNEQFF.